The next 12 T cell receptor beta chains were all read from a single sample in a study of cytomegalovirus exposure and HLA in healthy donors. It was with 60 Vbeta and 13 Jbeta primers that the PCR ran. Repertoires were generated with immunoSEQ multiplex PCR, while TCRdb's copy carries only in-frame clones and drops some. Of 100,000 to 150,000 clones in the sample, about 80% were seen once. The sequenced sample was PBMCs. These receptors were obtained from a man aged 30 to 45 in good health and CMV-seropositive.

This clone came up a few times. The chain links TRBV27 to TRBJ1-1; D call uncertain. The CDR3 extends over 12 amino acids. V lost 6 bases and J lost 7, with 12 bases in between. Germline assignment: CDR1 MNHEY and CDR2 SMNVEV (reference sequence). The DNA for the CDR3 is TGTGCCAGCAGGCCCACCGCGGGTGAAGCTTTCTTT. It translates to CASRPTAGEAFF.

CDR3 in DNA: TGTGCTAGTGGTACCGGGACAGATAACTATGGCTACACCTTC. This gives the protein CASGTGTDNYGYTF. The chain employs TRBV12-5 and TRBJ1-2; 7 nucleotides match TRBD1. CDR3 length equals 14 residues. V lost 5 bases to trimming and J lost 1 base; unmatched junction nucleotides: 4. The germline V gene has CDR1 LGHNT and CDR2 FRNRAP.

This clone has only one observation. The rearrangement links TRBV19 to TRBJ2-5; D ambiguous. The CDR3 totals 15 residues. Germline assignment: CDR1 LNHDA and CDR2 SQIVND (reference sequence). Trimming removed 1 base at V and 1 base at J, with 10 bases between. CDR3 nucleotides: TGTGCCAGTAGTATAGCTACCTACCGCCAAGAGACCCAGTACTTC. It translates to CASSIATYRQETQYF.

This rearrangement joins TRBV6-4 to TRBJ2-4; 8 bases map to TRBD1. CDR1 MRHNA and CDR2 SNTAGT come from the germline V gene. The CDR3 sequence is 14 residues long. V lost 0 bases and J lost 9; bases outside the gene matches: 4. DNA for the CDR3: TGTGCCAGCAGTGACTCCGACAGGGGACCCATTCAGTACTTC. This codes for CASSDSDRGPIQYF.

The chain links TRBV5-1 to TRBJ1-1, with TRBD1 as a possible D gene (5 bases). V was pared by 0 bases and J by 6 bases, with 15 bases between. CDR3 length: 15 amino acids. Germline assignment: CDR1 SGHRS and CDR2 YFSETQ. In DNA form, the CDR3 reads TGCGCCAGCAGCTTGGGGGCTGGAGGGACCTCTGAAGCTTTCTTT. This codes for CASSLGAGGTSEAFF.

This clone was seen more than once but under ten times. The V call is TRBV12-5, the J call TRBJ2-7; D gene ambiguous. The CDR3 totals 13 residues. CDR1 is LGHNT and CDR2 is FRNRAP in the germline V gene. Trimming stripped 3 bases from V and 3 bases from J, with 9 bases between. CDR3 in DNA: TGTGCTAGTGGTTTTCAGGCCGGCTACGAGCAGTACTTC. It yields the protein CASGFQAGYEQYF. Full variable domain (outside the CDR3, taken from reference TRBV12-5 and TRBJ2-7): DARVTQTPRHKVTEMGQEVTMRCQPILGHNTVFWYRQTMMQGLELLAYFRNRAPLDDSGMPKDRFSAEMPDATLATLKIQPSEPRDSAVYFCASGFQAGYEQYFGPGTRLTVT.

This clone was detected once. J is TRBJ2-7 and V is TRBV6-1; possible D gene TRBD2, 5 bases. V gave up 6 bases and J gave up 3 bases, with 12 bases separating them. The germline CDR1 and CDR2 sequences are MNHNS and SASEGT. CDR3 length equals 13 residues. The CDR3 DNA is TGTGCCAGCAGACTGACCGGGATCTACGAGCAGTACTTC. Encoded protein: CASRLTGIYEQYF.

This clone showed up just once. The chain carries TRBV29-1 and TRBJ1-2, with 7 bases identical to TRBD1. The CDR3 is 13 amino acids. Looked up from germline, CDR1 is SQVTM and CDR2 is ANQGSEA. V trimming: 7 bases; J trimming: 5 bases; junction bases outside the gene matches: 10. CDR3 loop: CSATGVGSYGYTF. The CDR3 bases are TGCAGCGCAACAGGGGTGGGTAGTTATGGCTACACCTTC.

The genes are TRBV4-1 and TRBJ1-6; TRBD1 might be the D (6 bases). V was clipped by 4 bases and J by 0 bases, with 13 bases between them. The CDR3 length is 17 residues. Germline CDR1 is MGHRA and CDR2 is YSYEKL. DNA of the CDR3: TGCGCCAGCAGCCTTCGACAGGCGAGCTCCTATAATTCACCCCTCCACTTT. It encodes CASSLRQASSYNSPLHF.

The chain links TRBV5-6 to TRBJ1-2; D ambiguous. This CDR3 region has 12 residues. V was cut by 7 bases and J by 2 bases, with 9 bases left in between. CDR1 SGHDT and CDR2 YYEEEE come from the germline V gene. CDR3 residues: CASFRENYGYTF. DNA for the CDR3: TGTGCCAGCTTCCGGGAAAACTATGGCTACACCTTC.

This chain's CDR3 is CASSPNSLDRALSGNQPQHF. CDR3 DNA sequence: TGTGCCAGCAGCCCCAACAGCTTGGACAGGGCGTTAAGTGGCAATCAGCCCCAGCATTTT. The genes are TRBV28 and TRBJ1-5; 8 bases align to TRBD1. This CDR3 comprises 20 residues. CDR1 MDHEN and CDR2 SYDVKM come from the germline V gene. Unmatched junction bases numbered 21, after V lost 6 bases and J lost 2 bases. Supplemented by reference TRBV28 and TRBJ1-5, the full variable domain reads DVKVTQSSRYLVKRTGEKVFLECVQDMDHENMFWYRQDPGLGLRLIYFSYDVKMKEKGDIPEGYSVSREKKERFSLILESASTNQTSMYLCASSPNSLDRALSGNQPQHFGDGTRLSIL.

This clone was seen once. The V call is TRBV5-1, the J call TRBJ2-2; 8 bases align to TRBD1. CDR1 and CDR2 from the germline V gene are SGHRS and YFSETQ. This CDR3 comprises 16 residues. V lost 1 base, J lost 1 base, and 3 bases stayed unmatched. CDR3 amino acids: CASSLRTGRNTGELFF. The CDR3 region has the DNA TGCGCCAGCAGCTTGAGGACAGGGCGGAACACCGGGGAGCTGTTTTTT.